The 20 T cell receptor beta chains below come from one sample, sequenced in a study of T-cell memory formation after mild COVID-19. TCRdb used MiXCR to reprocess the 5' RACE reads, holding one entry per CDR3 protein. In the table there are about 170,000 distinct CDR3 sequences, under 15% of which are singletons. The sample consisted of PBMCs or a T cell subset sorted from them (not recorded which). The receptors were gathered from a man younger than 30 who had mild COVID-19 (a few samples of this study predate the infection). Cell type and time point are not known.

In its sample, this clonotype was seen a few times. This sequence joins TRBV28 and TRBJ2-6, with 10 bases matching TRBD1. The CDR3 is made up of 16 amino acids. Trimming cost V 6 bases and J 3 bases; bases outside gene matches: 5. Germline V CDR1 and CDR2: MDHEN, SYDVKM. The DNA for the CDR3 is TGTGCCAGCAGGGACAGGGGGTATGGTGGGGCCAACGTCCTGACTTTC. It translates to CASRDRGYGGANVLTF.

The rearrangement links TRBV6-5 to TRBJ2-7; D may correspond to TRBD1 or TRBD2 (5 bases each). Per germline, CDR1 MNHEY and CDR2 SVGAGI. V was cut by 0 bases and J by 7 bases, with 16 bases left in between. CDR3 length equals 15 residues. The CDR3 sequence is CASSYSPGISGEQYF. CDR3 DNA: TGTGCCAGCAGTTACTCCCCAGGGATTTCGGGAGAGCAGTACTTC.

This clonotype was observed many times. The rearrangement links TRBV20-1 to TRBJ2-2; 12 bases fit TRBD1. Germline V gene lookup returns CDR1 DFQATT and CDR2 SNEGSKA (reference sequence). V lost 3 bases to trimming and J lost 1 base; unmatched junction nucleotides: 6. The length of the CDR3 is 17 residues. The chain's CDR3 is CSARAGTGGWNTGELFF. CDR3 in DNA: TGCAGTGCTAGGGCCGGGACAGGGGGCTGGAACACCGGGGAGCTGTTTTTT.

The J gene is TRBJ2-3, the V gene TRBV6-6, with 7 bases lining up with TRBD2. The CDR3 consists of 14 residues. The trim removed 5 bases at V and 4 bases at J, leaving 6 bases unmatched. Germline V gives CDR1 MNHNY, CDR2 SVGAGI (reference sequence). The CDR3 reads CASSQTGLADTQYF. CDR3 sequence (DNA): TGTGCCAGCAGTCAAACTGGACTAGCAGATACGCAGTATTTT.

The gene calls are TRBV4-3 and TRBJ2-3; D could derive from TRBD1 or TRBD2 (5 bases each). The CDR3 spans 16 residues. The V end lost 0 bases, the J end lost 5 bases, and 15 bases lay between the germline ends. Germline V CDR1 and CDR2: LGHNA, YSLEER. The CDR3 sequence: CASSQDASTQGDTQYF. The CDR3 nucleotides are TGCGCCAGCAGCCAAGATGCTAGCACCCAGGGAGATACGCAGTATTTT.

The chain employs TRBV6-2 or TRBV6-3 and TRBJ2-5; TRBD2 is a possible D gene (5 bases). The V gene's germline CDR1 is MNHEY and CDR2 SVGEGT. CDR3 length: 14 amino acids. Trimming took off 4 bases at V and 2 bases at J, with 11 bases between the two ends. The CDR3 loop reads CASSSIARQETQYF. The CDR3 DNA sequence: TGTGCCAGCAGTTCGATAGCGCGGCAAGAGACCCAGTACTTC.

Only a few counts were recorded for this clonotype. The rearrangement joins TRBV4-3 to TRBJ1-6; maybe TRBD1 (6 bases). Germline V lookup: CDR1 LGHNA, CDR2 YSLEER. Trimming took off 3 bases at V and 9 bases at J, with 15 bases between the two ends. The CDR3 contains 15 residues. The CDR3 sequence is CASSHRLEQGSPLHF. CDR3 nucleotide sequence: TGCGCCAGCAGCCACCGGCTCGAACAGGGTTCACCCCTCCACTTT.

The CDR3 protein is CASSTFLQRSYNYEQYF. For the CDR3, the DNA is TGTGCCAGCAGTACCTTCCTACAGCGGTCTTATAACTACGAGCAGTACTTC. The V and J genes are TRBV6-5 and TRBJ2-7; possible D gene TRBD2, 5 bases. Germline V lookup: CDR1 MNHEY, CDR2 SVGAGI. This CDR3 region has 17 residues. The germline V and J ends were trimmed by 5 bases and 3 bases, with 23 bases remaining between them.

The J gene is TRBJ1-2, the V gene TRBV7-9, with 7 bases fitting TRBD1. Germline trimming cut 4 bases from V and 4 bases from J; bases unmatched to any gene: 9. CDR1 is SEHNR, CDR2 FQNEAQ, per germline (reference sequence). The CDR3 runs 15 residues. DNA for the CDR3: TGTGCCAGCAGCTACACAGGGGTAGGCCTCTATGGCTACACCTTC. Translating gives CASSYTGVGLYGYTF.

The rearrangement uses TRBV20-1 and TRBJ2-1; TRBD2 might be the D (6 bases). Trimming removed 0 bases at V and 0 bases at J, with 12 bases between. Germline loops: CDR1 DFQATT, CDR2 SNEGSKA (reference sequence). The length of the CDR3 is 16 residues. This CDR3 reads CSARDAGTHSYNEQFF. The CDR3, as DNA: TGCAGTGCTAGAGACGCCGGGACTCACTCCTACAATGAGCAGTTCTTC.

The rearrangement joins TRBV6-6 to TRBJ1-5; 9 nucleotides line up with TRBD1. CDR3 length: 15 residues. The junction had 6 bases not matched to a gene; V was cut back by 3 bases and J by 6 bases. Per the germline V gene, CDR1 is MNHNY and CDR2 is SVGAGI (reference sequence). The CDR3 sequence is CASSYGQGSFQPQHF. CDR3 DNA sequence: TGTGCCAGCAGTTATGGACAGGGGAGCTTTCAGCCCCAGCATTTT.

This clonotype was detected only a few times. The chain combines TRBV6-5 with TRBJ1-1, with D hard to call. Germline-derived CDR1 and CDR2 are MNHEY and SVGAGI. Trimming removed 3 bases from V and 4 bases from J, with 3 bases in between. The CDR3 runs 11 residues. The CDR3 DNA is TGTGCCAGCAGTTATGCCACTGAAGCTTTCTTT. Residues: CASSYATEAFF.

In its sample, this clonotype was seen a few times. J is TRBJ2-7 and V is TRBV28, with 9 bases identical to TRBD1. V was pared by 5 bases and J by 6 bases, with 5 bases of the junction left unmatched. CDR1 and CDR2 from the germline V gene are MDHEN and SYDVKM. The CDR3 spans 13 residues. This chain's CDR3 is CASSPGQGGEQYV. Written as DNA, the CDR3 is TGTGCCAGCAGTCCGGGACAGGGAGGCGAGCAGTACGTC.

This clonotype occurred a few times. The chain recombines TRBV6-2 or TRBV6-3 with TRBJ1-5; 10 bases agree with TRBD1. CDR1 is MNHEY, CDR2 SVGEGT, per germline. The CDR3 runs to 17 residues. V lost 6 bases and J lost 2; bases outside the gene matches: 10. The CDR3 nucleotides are TGTGCCAGCAGCCCCGGGACAGGGGCGCGAGGCAATCAGCCCCAGCATTTT. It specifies CASSPGTGARGNQPQHF.

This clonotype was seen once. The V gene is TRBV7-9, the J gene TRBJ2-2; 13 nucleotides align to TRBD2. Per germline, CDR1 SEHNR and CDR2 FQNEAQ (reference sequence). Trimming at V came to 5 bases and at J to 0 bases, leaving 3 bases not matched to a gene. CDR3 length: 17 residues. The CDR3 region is CASSRTSGGANTGELFF. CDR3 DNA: TGTGCCAGCAGCCGGACTAGCGGGGGCGCGAACACCGGGGAGCTGTTTTTT.

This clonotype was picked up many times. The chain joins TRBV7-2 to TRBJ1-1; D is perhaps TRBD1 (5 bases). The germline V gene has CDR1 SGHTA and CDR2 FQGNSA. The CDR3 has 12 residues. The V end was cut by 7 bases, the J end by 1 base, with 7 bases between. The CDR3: CASKGWNTEAFF. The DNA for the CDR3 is TGTGCCAGCAAGGGGTGGAACACTGAAGCTTTCTTT.

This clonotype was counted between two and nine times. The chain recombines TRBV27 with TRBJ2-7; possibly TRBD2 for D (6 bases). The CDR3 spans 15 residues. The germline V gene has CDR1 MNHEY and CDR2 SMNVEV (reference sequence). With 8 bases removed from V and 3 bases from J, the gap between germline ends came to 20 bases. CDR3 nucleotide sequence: TGTGCCAGCCGAAGACTGGGAGCGGGTCGCTACGAGCAGTACTTC. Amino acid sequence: CASRRLGAGRYEQYF.

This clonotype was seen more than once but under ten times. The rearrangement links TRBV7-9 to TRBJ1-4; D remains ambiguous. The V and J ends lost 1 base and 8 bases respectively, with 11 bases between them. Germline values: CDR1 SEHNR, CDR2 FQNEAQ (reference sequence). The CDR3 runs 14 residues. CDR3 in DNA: TGTGCCAGCAGCTTAGGAGGCGGGAACGAAAAACTGTTTTTT. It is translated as CASSLGGGNEKLFF.

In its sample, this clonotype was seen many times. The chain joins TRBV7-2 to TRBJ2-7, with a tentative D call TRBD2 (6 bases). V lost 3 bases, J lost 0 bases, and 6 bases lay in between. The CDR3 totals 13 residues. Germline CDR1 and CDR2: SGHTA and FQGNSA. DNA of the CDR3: TGTGCCAGCAGCTTGACTAGCTCCTACGAGCAGTACTTC. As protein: CASSLTSSYEQYF.

The CDR3 reads CASSSVASGPDTQYF. CDR3 sequence (DNA): TGTGCCAGCAGCTCTGTGGCCTCCGGTCCAGATACGCAGTATTTT. V and J are TRBV5-4 and TRBJ2-3; D remains ambiguous. The CDR3 runs to 15 residues. V was cut by 3 bases and J by 4 bases, with 15 bases left in between. Germline CDR1 and CDR2: SGHNT and YYREEE (reference sequence).